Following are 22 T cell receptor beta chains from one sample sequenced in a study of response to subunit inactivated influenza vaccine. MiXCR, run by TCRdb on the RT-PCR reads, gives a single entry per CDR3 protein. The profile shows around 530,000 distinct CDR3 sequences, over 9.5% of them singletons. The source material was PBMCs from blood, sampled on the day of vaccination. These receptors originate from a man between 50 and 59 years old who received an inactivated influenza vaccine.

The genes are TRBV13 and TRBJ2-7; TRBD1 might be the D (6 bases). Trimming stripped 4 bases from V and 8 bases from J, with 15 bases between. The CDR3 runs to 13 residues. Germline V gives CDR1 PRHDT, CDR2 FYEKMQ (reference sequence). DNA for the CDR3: TGTGCCAGCAGCTCCCGACAGGAGATCAAGCAGTACTTC. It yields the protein CASSSRQEIKQYF.

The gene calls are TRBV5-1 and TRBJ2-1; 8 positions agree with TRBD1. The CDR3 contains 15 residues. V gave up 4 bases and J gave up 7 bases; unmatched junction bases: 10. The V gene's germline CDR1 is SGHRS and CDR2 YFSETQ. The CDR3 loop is CASSRTGLEWNEQFF. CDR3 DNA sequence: TGCGCCAGCAGCCGGACAGGGTTAGAGTGGAATGAGCAGTTCTTC. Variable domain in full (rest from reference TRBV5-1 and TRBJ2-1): KAGVTQTPRYLIKTRGQQVTLSCSPISGHRSVSWYQQTPGQGLQFLFEYFSETQRNKGNFPGRFSGRQFSNSRSEMNVSTLELGDSALYLCASSRTGLEWNEQFFGPGTRLTVL.

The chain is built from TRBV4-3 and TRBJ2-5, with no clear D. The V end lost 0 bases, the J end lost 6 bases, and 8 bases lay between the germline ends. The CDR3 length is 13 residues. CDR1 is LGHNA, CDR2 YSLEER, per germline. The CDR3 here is CASSQDRSKTQYF. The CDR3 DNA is TGCGCCAGCAGCCAAGATAGGAGTAAGACCCAGTACTTC.

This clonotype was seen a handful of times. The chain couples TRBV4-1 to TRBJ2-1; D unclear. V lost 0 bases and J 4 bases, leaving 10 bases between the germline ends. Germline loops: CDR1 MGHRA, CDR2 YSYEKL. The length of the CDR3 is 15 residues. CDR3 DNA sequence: TGCGCCAGCAGCCAAGAAACGTGGAGTTACAATGAGCAGTTCTTC. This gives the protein CASSQETWSYNEQFF.

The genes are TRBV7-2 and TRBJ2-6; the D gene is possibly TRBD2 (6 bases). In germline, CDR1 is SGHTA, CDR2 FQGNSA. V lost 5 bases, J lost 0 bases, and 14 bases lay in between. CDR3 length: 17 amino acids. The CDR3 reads CASSVSGGTSGANVLTF. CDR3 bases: TGTGCCAGCAGCGTTAGCGGAGGGACCTCTGGGGCCAACGTCCTGACTTTC.

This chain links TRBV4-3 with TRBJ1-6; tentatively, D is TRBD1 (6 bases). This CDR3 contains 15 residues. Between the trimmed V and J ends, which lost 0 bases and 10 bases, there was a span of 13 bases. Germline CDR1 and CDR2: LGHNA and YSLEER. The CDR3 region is CASSQDGGPRSPLHF. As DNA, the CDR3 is TGCGCCAGCAGCCAAGATGGGGGGCCTCGGTCACCCCTCCACTTT.

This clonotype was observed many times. The chain's CDR3 is CASSLTSGEQYF. DNA of the CDR3: TGTGCCAGCAGCCTCACTAGTGGGGAGCAGTACTTC. This chain links TRBV12-3 or TRBV12-4 with TRBJ2-7, with D maybe TRBD2 (5 bases). The CDR3 extends over 12 amino acids. Trimming stripped 6 bases from V and 7 bases from J, with 13 bases between.

The chain's CDR3 is CASSLATGFGQETQYF. The CDR3 nucleotides read TGTGCCAGCAGCTTAGCTACGGGTTTCGGGCAAGAGACCCAGTACTTC. The genes are TRBV7-9 and TRBJ2-5; D unclear. The CDR3 is 16 residues long. Trimming stripped 0 bases from V and 2 bases from J, with 13 bases between. Germline V lookup: CDR1 SEHNR, CDR2 FQNEAQ (reference sequence).

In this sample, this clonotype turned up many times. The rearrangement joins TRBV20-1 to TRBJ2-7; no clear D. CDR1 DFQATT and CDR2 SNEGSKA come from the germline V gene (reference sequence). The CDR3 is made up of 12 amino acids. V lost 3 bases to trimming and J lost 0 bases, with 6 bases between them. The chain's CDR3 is CSARDPSYEQYF. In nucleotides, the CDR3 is TGCAGTGCTAGGGACCCCTCCTACGAGCAGTACTTC.

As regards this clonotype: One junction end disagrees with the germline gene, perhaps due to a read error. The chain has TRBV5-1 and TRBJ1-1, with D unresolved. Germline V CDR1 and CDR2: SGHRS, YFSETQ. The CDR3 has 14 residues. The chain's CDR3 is CASSPDYVNTEAFF. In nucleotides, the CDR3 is TGCGCCAGCAGCCCGGACTACGTGAACACTGAAGCTTTCTTC.

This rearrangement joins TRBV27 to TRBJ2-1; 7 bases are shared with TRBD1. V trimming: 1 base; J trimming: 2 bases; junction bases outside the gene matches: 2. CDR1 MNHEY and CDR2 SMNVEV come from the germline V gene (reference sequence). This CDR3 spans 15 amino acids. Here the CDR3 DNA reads TGTGCCAGCAGTTTATACCAGGGGGCCTACAATGAGCAGTTCTTC. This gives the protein CASSLYQGAYNEQFF.

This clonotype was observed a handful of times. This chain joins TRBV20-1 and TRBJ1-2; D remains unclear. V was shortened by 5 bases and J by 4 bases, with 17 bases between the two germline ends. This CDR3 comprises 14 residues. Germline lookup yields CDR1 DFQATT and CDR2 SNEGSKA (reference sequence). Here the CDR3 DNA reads TGCAGTGCTTACCCAATTTCGAGGAGCTATGGCTACACCTTC. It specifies CSAYPISRSYGYTF.

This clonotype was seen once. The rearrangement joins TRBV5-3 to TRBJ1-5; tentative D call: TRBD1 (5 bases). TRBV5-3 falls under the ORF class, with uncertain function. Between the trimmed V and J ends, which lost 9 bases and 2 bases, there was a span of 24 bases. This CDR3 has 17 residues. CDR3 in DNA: TGTGCCATGGGCTTGGCCGGGAGCCTGGGGGGCAATCAGCCCCAGCATTTT. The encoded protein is CAMGLAGSLGGNQPQHF.

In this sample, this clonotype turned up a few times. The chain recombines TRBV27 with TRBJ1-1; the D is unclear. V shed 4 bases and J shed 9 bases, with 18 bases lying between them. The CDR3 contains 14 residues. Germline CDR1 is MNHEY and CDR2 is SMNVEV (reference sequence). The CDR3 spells CASSSERPWEKAFF. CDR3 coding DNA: TGTGCCAGCAGTTCGGAGAGGCCTTGGGAGAAAGCTTTCTTT.

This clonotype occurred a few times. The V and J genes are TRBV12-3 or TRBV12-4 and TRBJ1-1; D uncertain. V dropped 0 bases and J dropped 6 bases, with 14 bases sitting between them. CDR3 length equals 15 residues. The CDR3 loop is CASSLAVGDGAEAFF. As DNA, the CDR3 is TGTGCCAGCAGTTTAGCAGTTGGGGATGGGGCTGAAGCTTTCTTT.

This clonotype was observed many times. The CDR3: CSADETQETQYF. CDR3 nucleotide sequence: TGCAGCGCTGACGAGACCCAAGAGACCCAGTACTTC. J is TRBJ2-5 and V is TRBV29-1; D unclear. CDR3 length: 12 amino acids. CDR1 and CDR2 (germline): SQVTM, ANQGSEA. V shed 7 bases and J shed 1 base, with 10 bases lying between them.

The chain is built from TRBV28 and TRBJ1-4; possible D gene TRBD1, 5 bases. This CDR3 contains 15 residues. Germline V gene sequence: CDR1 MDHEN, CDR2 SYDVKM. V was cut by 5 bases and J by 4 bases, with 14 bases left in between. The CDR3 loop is CASSKRGGFNEKLFF. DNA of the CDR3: TGTGCCAGCAGTAAACGGGGGGGGTTTAATGAAAAACTGTTTTTT.

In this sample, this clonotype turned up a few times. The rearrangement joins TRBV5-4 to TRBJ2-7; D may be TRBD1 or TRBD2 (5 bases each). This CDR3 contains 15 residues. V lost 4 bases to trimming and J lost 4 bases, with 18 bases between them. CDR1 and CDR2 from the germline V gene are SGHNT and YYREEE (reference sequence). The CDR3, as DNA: TGTGCCAGCAGCACCGGGACGACCTTTGGGTACGAGCAGTACTTC. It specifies CASSTGTTFGYEQYF.

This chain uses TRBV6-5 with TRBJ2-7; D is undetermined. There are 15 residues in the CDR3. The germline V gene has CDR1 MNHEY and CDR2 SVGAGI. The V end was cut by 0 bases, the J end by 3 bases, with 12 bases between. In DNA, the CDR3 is TGTGCCAGCAGTTACTCTTATCGCGCCATCTACGAGCAGTACTTC. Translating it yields CASSYSYRAIYEQYF.

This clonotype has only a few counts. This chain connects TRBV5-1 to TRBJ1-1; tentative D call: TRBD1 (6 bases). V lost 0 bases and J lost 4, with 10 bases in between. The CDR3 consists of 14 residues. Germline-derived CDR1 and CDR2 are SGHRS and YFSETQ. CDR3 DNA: TGCGCCAGCAGCTTGGACAGGGTGGCCACTGAAGCTTTCTTT. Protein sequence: CASSLDRVATEAFF.

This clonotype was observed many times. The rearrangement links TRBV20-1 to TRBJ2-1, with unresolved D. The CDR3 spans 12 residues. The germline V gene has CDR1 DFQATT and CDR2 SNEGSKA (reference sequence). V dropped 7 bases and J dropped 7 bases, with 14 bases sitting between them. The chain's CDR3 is CSGEAPMNEQFF. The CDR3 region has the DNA TGCAGTGGAGAGGCCCCGATGAATGAGCAGTTCTTC.

CDR3 loop: CVNTAGSTDTQYF. In nucleotides, the CDR3 is TGTGTCAACACGGCAGGTTCTACAGATACGCAGTATTTT. The genes are TRBV12-3 or TRBV12-4 and TRBJ2-3; D is unresolved. The CDR3 totals 13 residues.